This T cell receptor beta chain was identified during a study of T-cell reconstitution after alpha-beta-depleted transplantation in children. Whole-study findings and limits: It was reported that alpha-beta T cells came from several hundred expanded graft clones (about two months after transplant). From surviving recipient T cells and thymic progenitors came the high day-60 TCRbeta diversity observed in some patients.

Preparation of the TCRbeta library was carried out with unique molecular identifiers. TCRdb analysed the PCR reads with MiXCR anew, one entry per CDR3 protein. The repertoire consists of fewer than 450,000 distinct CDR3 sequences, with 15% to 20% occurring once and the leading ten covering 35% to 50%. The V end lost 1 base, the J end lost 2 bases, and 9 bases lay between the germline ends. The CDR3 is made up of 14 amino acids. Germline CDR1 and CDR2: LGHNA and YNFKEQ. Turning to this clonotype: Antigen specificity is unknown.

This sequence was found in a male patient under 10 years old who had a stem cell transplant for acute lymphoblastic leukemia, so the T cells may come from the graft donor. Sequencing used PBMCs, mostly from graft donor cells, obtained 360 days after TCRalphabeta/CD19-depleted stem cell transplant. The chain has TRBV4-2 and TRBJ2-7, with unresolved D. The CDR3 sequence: CASSQVGKTYEQYF. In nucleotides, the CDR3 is TGTGCCAGCAGCCAAGTGGGAAAAACCTACGAGCAGTACTTC.